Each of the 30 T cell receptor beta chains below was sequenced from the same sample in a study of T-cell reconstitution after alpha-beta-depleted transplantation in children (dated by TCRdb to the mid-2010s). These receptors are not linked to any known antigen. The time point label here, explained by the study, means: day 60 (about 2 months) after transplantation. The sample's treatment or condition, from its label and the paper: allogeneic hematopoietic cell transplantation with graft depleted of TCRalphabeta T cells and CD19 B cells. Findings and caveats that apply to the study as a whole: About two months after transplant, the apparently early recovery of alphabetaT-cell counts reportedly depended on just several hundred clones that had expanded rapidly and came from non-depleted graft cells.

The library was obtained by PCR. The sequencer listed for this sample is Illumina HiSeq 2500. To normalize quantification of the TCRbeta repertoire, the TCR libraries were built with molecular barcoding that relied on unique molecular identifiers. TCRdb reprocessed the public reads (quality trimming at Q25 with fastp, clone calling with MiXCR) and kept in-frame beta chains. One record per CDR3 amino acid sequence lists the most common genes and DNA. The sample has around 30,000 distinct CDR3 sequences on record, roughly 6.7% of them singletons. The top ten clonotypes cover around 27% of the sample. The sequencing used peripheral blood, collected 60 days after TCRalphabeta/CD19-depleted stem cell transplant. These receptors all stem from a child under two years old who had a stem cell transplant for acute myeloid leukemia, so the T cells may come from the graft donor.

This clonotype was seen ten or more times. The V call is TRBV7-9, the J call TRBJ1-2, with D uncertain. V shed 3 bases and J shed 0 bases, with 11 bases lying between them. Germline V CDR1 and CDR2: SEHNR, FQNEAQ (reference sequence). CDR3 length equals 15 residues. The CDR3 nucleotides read TGTGCCAGCAGCTTGAGCAGCGGAGCTAACTATGGCTACACCTTC. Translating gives CASSLSSGANYGYTF.

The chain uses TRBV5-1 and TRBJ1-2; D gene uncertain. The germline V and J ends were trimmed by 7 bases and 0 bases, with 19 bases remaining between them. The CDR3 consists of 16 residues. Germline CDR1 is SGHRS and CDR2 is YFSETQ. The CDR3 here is CASGDWAPPTNYGYTF. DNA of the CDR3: TGCGCCAGCGGGGATTGGGCACCCCCAACTAACTATGGCTACACCTTC.

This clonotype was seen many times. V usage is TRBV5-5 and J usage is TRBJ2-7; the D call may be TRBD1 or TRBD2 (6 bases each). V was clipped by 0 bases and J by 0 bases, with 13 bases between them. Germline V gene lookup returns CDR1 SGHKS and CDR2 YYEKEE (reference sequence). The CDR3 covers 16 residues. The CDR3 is CASSLEVGGYSYEQYF. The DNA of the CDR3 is TGTGCCAGCAGCTTGGAGGTCGGGGGCTACTCCTACGAGCAGTACTTC.

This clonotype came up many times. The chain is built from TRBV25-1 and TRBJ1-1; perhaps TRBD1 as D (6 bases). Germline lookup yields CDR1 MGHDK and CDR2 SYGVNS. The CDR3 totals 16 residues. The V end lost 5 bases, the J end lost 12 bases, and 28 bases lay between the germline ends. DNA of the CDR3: TGTGCCAGCAGTCCTGAAGGGGGGGTTCGGAACACTGAGTCTTTCTTT. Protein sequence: CASSPEGGVRNTESFF.

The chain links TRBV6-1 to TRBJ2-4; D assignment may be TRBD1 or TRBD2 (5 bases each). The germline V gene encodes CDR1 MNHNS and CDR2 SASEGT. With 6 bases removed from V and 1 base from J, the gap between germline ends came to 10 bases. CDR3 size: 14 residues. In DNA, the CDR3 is TGTGCCAGCAGCGAGGGGATGGCCAAAAACATTCAGTACTTC. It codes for CASSEGMAKNIQYF.

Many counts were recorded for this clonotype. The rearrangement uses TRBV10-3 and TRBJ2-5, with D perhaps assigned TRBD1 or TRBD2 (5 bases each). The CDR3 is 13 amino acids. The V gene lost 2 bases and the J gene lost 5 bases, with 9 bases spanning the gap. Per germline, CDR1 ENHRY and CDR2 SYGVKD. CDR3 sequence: CAISEGGGETQYF. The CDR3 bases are TGTGCCATCAGTGAGGGGGGTGGTGAGACCCAGTACTTC.

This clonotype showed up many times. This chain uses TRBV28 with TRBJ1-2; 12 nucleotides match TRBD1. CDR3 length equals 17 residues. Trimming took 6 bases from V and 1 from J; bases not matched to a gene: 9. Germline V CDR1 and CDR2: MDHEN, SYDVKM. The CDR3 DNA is TGTGCCAGCAGGTTCCGGGACAGGGGGCGCGGTAACTATGGCTACACCTTC. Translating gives CASRFRDRGRGNYGYTF.

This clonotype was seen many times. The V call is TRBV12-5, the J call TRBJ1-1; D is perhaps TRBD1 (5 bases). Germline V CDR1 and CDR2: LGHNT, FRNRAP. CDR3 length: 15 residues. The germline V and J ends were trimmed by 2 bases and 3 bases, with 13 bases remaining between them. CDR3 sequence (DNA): TGTGCTAGTGGTTTGTCCATCGGGACCTACACTGAAGCTTTCTTT. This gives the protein CASGLSIGTYTEAFF.

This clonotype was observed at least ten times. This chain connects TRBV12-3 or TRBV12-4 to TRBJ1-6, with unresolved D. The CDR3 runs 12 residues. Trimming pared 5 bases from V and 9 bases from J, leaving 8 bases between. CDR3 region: CASSRNVSPLHF. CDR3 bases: TGTGCCAGCAGTCGGAACGTTTCACCCCTCCACTTT.

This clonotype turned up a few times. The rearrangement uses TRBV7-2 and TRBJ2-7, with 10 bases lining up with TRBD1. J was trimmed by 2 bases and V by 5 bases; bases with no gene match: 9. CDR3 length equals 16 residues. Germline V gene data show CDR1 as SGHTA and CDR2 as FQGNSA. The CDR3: CASSHRETGGTYEQYF. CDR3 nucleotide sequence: TGTGCCAGCAGCCATCGGGAGACAGGGGGCACCTACGAGCAGTACTTC.

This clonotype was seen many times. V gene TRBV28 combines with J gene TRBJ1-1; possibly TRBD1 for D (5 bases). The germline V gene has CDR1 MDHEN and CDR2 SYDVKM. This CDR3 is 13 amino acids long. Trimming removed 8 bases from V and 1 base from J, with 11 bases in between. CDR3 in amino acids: CASGRGPNTEAFF. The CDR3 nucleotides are TGTGCCAGCGGACGGGGACCGAACACTGAAGCTTTCTTT.

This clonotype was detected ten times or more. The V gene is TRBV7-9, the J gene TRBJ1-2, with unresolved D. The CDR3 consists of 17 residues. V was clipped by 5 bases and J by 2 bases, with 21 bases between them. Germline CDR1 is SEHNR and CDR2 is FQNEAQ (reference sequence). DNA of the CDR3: TGTGCCAGCAGCCTAGGAGTGGTTGATTTTAGAAACTATGGCTACACCTTC. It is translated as CASSLGVVDFRNYGYTF.

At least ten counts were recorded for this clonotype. CDR3 coding DNA: TGTGCCAGCAGTTACGGAACCCAGGGGGAGCTGTTTTTT. It yields the protein CASSYGTQGELFF. The rearrangement uses TRBV6-6 and TRBJ2-2; the D is unclear. Trimming removed 2 bases from V and 8 bases from J, with 9 bases in between. Germline CDR1 is MNHNY and CDR2 is SVGAGI (reference sequence). This CDR3 is 13 amino acids long.

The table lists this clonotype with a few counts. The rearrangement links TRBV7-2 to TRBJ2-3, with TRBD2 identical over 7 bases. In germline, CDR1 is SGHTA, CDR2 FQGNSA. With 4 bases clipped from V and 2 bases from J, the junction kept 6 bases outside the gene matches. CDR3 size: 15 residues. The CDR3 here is CASSSHRDYTDTQYF. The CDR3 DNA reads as TGTGCCAGCAGCTCCCATCGGGACTACACAGATACGCAGTATTTT.

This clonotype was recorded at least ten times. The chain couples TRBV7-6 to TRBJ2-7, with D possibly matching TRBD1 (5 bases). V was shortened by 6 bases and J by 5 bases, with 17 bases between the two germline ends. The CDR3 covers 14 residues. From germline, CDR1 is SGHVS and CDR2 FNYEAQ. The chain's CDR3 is CASSSPRTINEQYF. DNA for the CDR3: TGTGCCAGCAGTTCTCCACGGACAATCAACGAGCAGTACTTC.

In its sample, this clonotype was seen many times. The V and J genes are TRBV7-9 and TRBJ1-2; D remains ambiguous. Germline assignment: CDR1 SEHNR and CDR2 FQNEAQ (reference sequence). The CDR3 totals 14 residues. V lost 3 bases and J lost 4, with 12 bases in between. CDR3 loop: CASSFLSGFYGYTF. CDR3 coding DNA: TGTGCCAGCAGCTTTCTAAGCGGGTTCTATGGCTACACCTTC.

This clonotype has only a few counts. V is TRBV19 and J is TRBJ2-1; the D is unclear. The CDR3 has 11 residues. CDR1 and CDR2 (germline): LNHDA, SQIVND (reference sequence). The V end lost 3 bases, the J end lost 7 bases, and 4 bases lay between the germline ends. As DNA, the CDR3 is TGTGCCAGTAGTATGGGGAATGAGCAGTTCTTC. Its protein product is CASSMGNEQFF.

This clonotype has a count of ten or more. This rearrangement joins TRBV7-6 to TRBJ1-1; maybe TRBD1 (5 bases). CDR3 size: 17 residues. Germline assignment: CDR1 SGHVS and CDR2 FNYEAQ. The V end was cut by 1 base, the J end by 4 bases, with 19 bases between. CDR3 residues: CASSLGPGFSGGTEAFF. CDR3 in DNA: TGTGCCAGCAGCTTAGGCCCCGGTTTTTCGGGGGGCACTGAAGCTTTCTTT.

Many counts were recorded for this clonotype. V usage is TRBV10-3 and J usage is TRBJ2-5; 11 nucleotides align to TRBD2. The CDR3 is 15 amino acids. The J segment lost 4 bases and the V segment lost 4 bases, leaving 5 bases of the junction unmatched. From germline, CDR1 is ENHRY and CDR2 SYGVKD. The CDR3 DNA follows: TGTGCCATCAGTGTAATAACTAGCGGGGGAGAGACCCAGTACTTC. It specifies CAISVITSGGETQYF.

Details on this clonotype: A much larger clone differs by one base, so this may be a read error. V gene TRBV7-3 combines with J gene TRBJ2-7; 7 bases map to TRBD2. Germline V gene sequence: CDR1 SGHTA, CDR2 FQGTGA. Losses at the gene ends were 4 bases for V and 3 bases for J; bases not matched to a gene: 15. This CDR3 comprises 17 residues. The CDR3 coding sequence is TGTGCCAGCAGCTCCCTTGGACTAGGAACTTCAATCTACGAGCAGTACTTC. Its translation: CASSSLGLGTSIYEQYF.

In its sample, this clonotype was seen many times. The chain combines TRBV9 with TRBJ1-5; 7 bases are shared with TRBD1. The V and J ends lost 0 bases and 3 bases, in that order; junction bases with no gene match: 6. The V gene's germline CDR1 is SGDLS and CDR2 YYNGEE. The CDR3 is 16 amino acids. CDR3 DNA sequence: TGTGCCAGCAGCGTAGCGGGACAGAAGGACAATCAGCCCCAGCATTTT. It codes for CASSVAGQKDNQPQHF.

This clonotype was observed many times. CDR3 residues: CSAISGGLSTGELFF. The DNA of the CDR3 is TGCAGTGCTATTAGCGGGGGGCTGAGCACCGGGGAGCTGTTTTTT. This chain connects TRBV20-1 to TRBJ2-2; 10 positions match TRBD2. The germline V gene encodes CDR1 DFQATT and CDR2 SNEGSKA (reference sequence). J lost 4 bases, V lost 4 bases, and 6 bases had no gene match. The length of the CDR3 is 15 residues.

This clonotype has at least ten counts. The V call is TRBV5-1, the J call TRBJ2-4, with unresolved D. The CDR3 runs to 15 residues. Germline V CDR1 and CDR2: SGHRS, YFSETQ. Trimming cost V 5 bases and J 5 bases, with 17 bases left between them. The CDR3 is CASSSAPVRENIQYF. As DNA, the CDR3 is TGCGCCAGCAGTTCTGCCCCCGTTCGGGAAAACATTCAGTACTTC.

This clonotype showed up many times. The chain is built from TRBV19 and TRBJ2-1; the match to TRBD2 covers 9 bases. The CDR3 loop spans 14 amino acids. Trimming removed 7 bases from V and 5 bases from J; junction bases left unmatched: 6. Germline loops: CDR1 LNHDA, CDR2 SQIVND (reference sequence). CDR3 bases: TGTGCCAGTATGGTTAGCGGGAGACACAATGAGCAGTTCTTC. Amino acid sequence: CASMVSGRHNEQFF.

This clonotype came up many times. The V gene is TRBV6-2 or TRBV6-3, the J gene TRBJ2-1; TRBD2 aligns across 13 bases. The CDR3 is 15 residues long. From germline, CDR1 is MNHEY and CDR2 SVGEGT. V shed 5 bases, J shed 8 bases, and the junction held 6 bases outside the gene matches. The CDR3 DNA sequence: TGTGCCAGCAGTACCACTAGCGGGAGGGAGGATGAGCAGTTCTTC. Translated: CASSTTSGREDEQFF.

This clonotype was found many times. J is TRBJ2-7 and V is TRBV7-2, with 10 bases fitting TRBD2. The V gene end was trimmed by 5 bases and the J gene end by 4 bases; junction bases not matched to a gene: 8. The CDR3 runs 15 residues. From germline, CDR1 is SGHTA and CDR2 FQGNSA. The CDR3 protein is CASSEGLAAIYEQYF. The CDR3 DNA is TGTGCCAGCAGCGAAGGACTAGCGGCCATTTACGAGCAGTACTTC.

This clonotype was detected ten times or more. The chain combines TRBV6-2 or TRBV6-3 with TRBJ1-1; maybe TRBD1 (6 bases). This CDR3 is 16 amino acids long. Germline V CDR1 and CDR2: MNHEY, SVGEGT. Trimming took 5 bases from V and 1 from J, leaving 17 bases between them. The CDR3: CASSPLGTGRNTEAFF. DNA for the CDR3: TGTGCCAGCAGTCCTCTGGGAACAGGGAGGAACACTGAAGCTTTCTTT.

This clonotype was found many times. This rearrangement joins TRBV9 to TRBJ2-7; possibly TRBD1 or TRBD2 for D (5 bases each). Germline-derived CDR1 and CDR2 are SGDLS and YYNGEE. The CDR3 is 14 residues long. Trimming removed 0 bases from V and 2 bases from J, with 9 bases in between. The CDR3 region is CASSVGGSPYEQYF. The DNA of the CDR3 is TGTGCCAGCAGCGTAGGGGGGTCTCCCTACGAGCAGTACTTC.

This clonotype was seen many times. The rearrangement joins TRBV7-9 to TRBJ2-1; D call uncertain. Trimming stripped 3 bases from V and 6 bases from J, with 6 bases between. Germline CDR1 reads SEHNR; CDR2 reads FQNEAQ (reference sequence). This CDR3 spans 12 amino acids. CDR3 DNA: TGTGCCAGCAGCTTTTTCCCCAATGAGCAGTTCTTC. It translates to CASSFFPNEQFF.

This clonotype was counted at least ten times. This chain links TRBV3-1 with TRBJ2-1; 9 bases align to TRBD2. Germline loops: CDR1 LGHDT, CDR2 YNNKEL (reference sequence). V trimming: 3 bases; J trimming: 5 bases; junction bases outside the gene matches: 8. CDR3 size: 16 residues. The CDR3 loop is CASSHTAGGPDNEQFF. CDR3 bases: TGTGCCAGCAGCCACACAGCGGGAGGCCCCGACAATGAGCAGTTCTTC.